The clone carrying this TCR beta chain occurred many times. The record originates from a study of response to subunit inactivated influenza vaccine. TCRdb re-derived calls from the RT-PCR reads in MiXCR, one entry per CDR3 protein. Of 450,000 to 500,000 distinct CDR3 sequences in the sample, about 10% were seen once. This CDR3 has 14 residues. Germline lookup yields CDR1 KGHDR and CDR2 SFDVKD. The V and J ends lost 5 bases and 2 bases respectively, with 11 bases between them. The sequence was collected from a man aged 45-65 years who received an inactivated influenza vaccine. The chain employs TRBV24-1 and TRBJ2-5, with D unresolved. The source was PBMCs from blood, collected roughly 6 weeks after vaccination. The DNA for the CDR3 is TGTGCCACCAGTGCGGGCGGTGGACAAGAGACCCAGTACTTC. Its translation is CATSAGGGQETQYF.